The clone carrying this T cell receptor beta chain was found many times. Its antigen is not known. One end of the junction does not line up with germline, which may come from a read error. Building of the TCR beta libraries involved iRepertoire HTBI primers and Arm-PCR of CDR3 regions. TCRdb independently ran MiXCR on the multiplex PCR reads; one entry per CDR3 protein. The data contain approximately 540,000 distinct CDR3 sequences, 12% of them seen just once; the ten biggest clones take up 8% to 10%. The time point: newly diagnosed GD, antithyroid drugs for less than 3 months. PBMCs were the source of the RNA used for TCR sequencing. These data come from a study of regulatory T cells in long-lasting Graves disease. Points from the study as a whole: Reduced TCR diversity was observed in persistent Graves' patients versus newly diagnosed patients. Favored usage of TRBV28, TRBJ1-2 and TRBJ2-5 was recorded in persistent disease.

Germline loops: CDR1 MDHEN, CDR2 SYDVKM. The CDR3 sequence is 13 residues long. This sample also belongs to another study, concerning T cells in Graves' hyperthyroidism and ophthalmopathy. This second report adds: Blood also held most thyroid clonotypes expanded beyond 0.001. Ophthalmopathy was separated from stable hyperthyroidism by a 13 V-J model.

This sequence originates from a woman aged 25 to 45 with Graves disease. This chain uses TRBV28 with TRBJ1-1; no clear D. Sequences were derived from peripheral blood mononuclear cells (PBMCs), sampled at new diagnosis, from a patient treated with antithyroid drugs. The CDR3: CASSFAGNTEAFF. The CDR3 DNA reads TGTGCCAGTAGTTTTGCAGGGAACACTGAAGCTTTCTTT.